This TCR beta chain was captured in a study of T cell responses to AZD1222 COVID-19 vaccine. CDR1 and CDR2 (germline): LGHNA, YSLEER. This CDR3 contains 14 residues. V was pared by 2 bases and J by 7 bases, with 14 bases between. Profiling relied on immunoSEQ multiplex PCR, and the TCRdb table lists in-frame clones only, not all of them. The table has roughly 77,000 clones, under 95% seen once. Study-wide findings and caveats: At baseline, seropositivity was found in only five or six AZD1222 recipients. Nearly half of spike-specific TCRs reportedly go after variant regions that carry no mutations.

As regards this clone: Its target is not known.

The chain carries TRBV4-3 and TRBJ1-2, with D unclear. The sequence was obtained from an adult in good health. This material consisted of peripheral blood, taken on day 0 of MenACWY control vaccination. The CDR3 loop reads CASSQRGLVGGYTF. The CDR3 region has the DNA TGCGCCAGCAGCCAACGCGGTCTTGTTGGTGGCTACACCTTC.